The 9 T cell receptor beta chains given below trace back to one sample, sequenced in a study of blood T cell repertoires in COVID-19. Clones were sequenced by immunoSEQ multiplex PCR, and TCRdb holds only the in-frame ones, with some missing. The data contain 65,000 to 95,000 clones, under 90% of them seen just once; the ten biggest clones take up 12%. Sample: peripheral blood. These receptors were taken from a woman in her forties with active or convalescent COVID-19.

The genes are TRBV6-5 and TRBJ1-1, with D possibly matching TRBD1 (6 bases). The CDR3 spans 15 residues. Germline V CDR1 and CDR2: MNHEY, SVGAGI. The germline V and J ends were trimmed by 2 bases and 4 bases, with 14 bases remaining between them. The CDR3 DNA is TGTGCCAGCAGTTACGTTGGGGGGGGCCGCACTGAAGCTTTCTTT. It is translated as CASSYVGGGRTEAFF.

The CDR3 coding sequence is TGTGCCAGCTCGCTCGACTACTCTGGGGCCAACGTCCTGACTTTC. Protein product: CASSLDYSGANVLTF. V usage is TRBV18 and J usage is TRBJ2-6; D is possibly TRBD2 (5 bases). The germline V and J ends were trimmed by 6 bases and 0 bases, with 9 bases remaining between them. The CDR3 extends over 15 amino acids. The germline CDR1 and CDR2 sequences are KGHSH and LQKENI.

V is TRBV5-5 and J is TRBJ2-7; TRBD2 matches at 15 bases. CDR1 is SGHKS, CDR2 YYEKEE, per germline (reference sequence). The CDR3 length is 18 residues. The ends lost 6 bases at V and 4 bases at J; junction bases unmatched: 14. CDR3 in DNA: TGTGCCAGCAATCTGGGACTAGCGGGGGGCCTCTTGAAATACGAGCAGTACTTC. Protein sequence: CASNLGLAGGLLKYEQYF.

J is TRBJ1-4 and V is TRBV18, with D possibly being TRBD1 (5 bases). The V gene lost 1 base and the J gene lost 3 bases, with 9 bases spanning the gap. CDR1 is KGHSH, CDR2 LQKENI, per germline. The CDR3 spans 15 residues. This CDR3 reads CASSPRQGANEKLFF. Here the CDR3 DNA reads TGTGCCAGCTCACCACGCCAAGGGGCTAATGAAAAACTGTTTTTT.

As DNA, the CDR3 is TGTGCCACCAGCAGAGCAGCGGGAGGGCCTGGCTCCTACAATGAGCAGTTCTTC. This gives the protein CATSRAAGGPGSYNEQFF. The chain has TRBV15 and TRBJ2-1, with 10 bases matching TRBD2. Germline V gene data show CDR1 as LNHNV and CDR2 as YYDKDF (reference sequence). The length of the CDR3 is 18 residues. After removal of 1 base from V and 0 bases from J, the junction contained 6 bases not matched to a gene.

The chain combines TRBV20-1 with TRBJ1-2; D is unresolved. The CDR3 is 15 amino acids. V was cut by 3 bases and J by 0 bases, with 14 bases left in between. Germline CDR1 is DFQATT and CDR2 is SNEGSKA (reference sequence). CDR3 sequence: CSASFYRQTNYGYTF. The CDR3, as DNA: TGCAGTGCTAGTTTTTACAGACAAACTAACTATGGCTACACCTTC.

This chain connects TRBV10-3 to TRBJ2-7, with 12 nucleotides matching TRBD1. The CDR3 is 14 residues long. CDR1 is ENHRY and CDR2 is SYGVKD in the germline V gene. After removal of 7 bases from V and 7 bases from J, the junction contained 8 bases not matched to a gene. This chain's CDR3 is CAIKAGQGAREQYF. The CDR3 bases are TGTGCCATCAAAGCGGGACAGGGGGCCCGGGAGCAGTACTTC.

V and J are TRBV15 and TRBJ1-3, with 7 positions matching TRBD1. Losses at the gene ends were 5 bases for V and 2 bases for J; bases not matched to a gene: 9. The CDR3 is 16 amino acids. Germline CDR1 and CDR2: LNHNV and YYDKDF (reference sequence). In DNA form, the CDR3 reads TGTGCCACCAGCCAGGGGGAGTGGGGGACTGGAAACACCATATATTTT. Its protein is CATSQGEWGTGNTIYF.

This chain uses TRBV24-1 with TRBJ1-2; 8 nucleotides line up with TRBD1. Germline V gene lookup returns CDR1 KGHDR and CDR2 SFDVKD. The junction had 8 bases not matched to a gene; V was cut back by 3 bases and J by 6 bases. The length of the CDR3 is 15 residues. CDR3 in amino acids: CATSDADRGGNGYTF. The CDR3 bases are TGTGCCACCAGTGATGCCGACAGGGGTGGGAATGGCTACACCTTC.